This TCR beta chain comes out of a study of T cells after yellow fever vaccination. TCRdb recomputed calls from the 5' RACE reads with MiXCR, one row per CDR3 protein. The data show some 390,000 distinct CDR3 sequences, with around 6.5% seen just once and over 14% held by the top ten. This clonotype was detected many times. The antigen is undetermined. The CDR3 has 14 residues. The junction had 10 bases not matched to a gene; V was cut back by 6 bases and J by 11 bases. Study-level findings and limits: Contaminants from the bulk population, in the form of abundant clonotypes, could be found in FACS-sorted repertoires. Of the clonotypes, a small share occurred in both CD4 and CD8 compartments. Primary-vaccination clones mostly resurfaced post-booster (96% CD4, approximately 87% CD8).

This receptor was taken from a young man who received the YFV17D yellow fever vaccine. Here the sequenced sample was PBMCs, taken 5 days after the yellow fever booster vaccination. The gene calls are TRBV12-3 or TRBV12-4 and TRBJ2-5; TRBD2 matches at 12 bases. The CDR3 spells CASSYTSGRPQQYF. CDR3 sequence (DNA): TGTGCCAGCAGCTACACTAGCGGGAGGCCCCAGCAGTACTTC.